The rows below give T cell receptor beta chains drawn from one sample of a study of cytomegalovirus exposure and HLA in healthy donors. Assay: immunoSEQ multiplex PCR; the TCRdb copy retains only in-frame clones and omits some. Of roughly 120,000 clones listed, around 80% are singletons. Sequenced: PBMCs. These receptors were taken from a man aged 25-45 years in good health and CMV-seropositive. The CDR3 runs from the conserved cysteine through the conserved F or W. The D gene is left open where the match is weak. Rows give clone size only sometimes, using once, few, many, or a class for an expanded clone.

v_gene,d_gene,j_gene,len,abundance,CDR3nt,CDR3aa
TRBV29-1,TRBD1,TRBJ2-1,16,NA,TGCAGCGTTGATTTTATAGGGACAGGGAATATCAATGAGCAGTTCTTC,CSVDFIGTGNINEQFF
TRBV2,NA,TRBJ1-5,14,NA,TGTGCCAGTAGCGGCTTGGATAGCAATCAGCCCCAGCATTTT,CASSGLDSNQPQHF
TRBV6-1,TRBD1,TRBJ2-1,15,NA,TGTGCCAGCAGGTCCGGGACAGGGGCTTACAATGAGCAGTTCTTC,CASRSGTGAYNEQFF
TRBV4-2,TRBD1,TRBJ2-7,15,few,TGTGCCAGCAGCCAAGAAAACAGGGGATCCGACGAGCAGTACTTC,CASSQENRGSDEQYF
TRBV7-9,TRBD2,TRBJ2-3,15,NA,TGTGCCAGCAGCTTTTCTAGCGGGGGCACAGATACGCAGTATTTT,CASSFSSGGTDTQYF
TRBV28,TRBD2,TRBJ2-2,15,NA,TGTGCCAGTGGTCTTAGCGGGGGTAACACCGGGGAGCTGTTTTTT,CASGLSGGNTGELFF
TRBV10-3,NA,TRBJ2-3,13,NA,TGTGCCATCAATCGGGATAGCACAGATACGCAGTATTTT,CAINRDSTDTQYF
TRBV10-3,NA,TRBJ2-7,15,NA,TGTGCCATCCAAGAGTCTGGACTGCCTAAGAACGAGCAGTACTTC,CAIQESGLPKNEQYF
TRBV7-6,TRBD2,TRBJ2-1,17,NA,TGTGCCAGCAGCTTAATTAGCGGGGGGGCTTTGGCAAGTGAGCAGTTCTTC,CASSLISGGALASEQFF
TRBV6-5,TRBD1,TRBJ1-6,14,NA,TGTGCCAGCAGACCCGACAGGGATAATTCACCCCTCCACTTT,CASRPDRDNSPLHF
TRBV5-5,NA,TRBJ2-7,12,NA,TGTGCCAGCAGCTTCGACGACAGGGAGCAGTACTTC,CASSFDDREQYF
TRBV10-1,NA,TRBJ1-1,15,NA,TGCGCCAGCAGTGAAGACAGCTTTCCGAACACTGAAGCTTTCTTT,CASSEDSFPNTEAFF
TRBV7-8,TRBD1,TRBJ1-1,16,NA,TGTGCCAGCAGCTCCTCAGGGGGCGCTGGGAACACTGAAGCTTTCTTT,CASSSSGGAGNTEAFF
TRBV23-1,TRBD1,TRBJ1-2,14,NA,TGCGCCAGCAGTCCAGGACAGGGGGACTATGGCTACACCTTC,CASSPGQGDYGYTF
TRBV27,NA,TRBJ2-5,15,NA,TGTGCCAGCACCCTAGGCGGGAAAAGGGGAGAGACCCAGTACTTC,CASTLGGKRGETQYF
TRBV28,TRBD1,TRBJ1-2,14,NA,TGTGCCAGCAGAGATGGACAGGGGGCTTCTGGCTACACCTTC,CASRDGQGASGYTF
TRBV9,NA,TRBJ1-2,15,NA,TGTGCCAGCAGCGCAATGAGACAGAAGGACTATGGCTACACCTTC,CASSAMRQKDYGYTF
TRBV6-1,TRBD1,TRBJ1-5,16,NA,TGTGCCAGCAGTGAAACCGGGACAGGGGGCGTCCAGCCCCAGCATTTT,CASSETGTGGVQPQHF
TRBV4-3,NA,TRBJ2-2,14,many,TGCGCCAGCAGCAGAGACTCGAACACCGGGGAGCTGTTTTTT,CASSRDSNTGELFF
TRBV5-1,NA,TRBJ2-7,13,NA,TGCGCCAGCAGCCAGATCGACAGCTACGAGCAGTACTTC,CASSQIDSYEQYF
TRBV30,TRBD1,TRBJ1-6,13,few,TGTGCCTACGACAGGGGTTCTAATTCACCCCTCCACTTT,CAYDRGSNSPLHF
TRBV5-6,TRBD2,TRBJ2-5,16,NA,TGTGCCAGCAGCGGGGGGACTAGCGGTTCGTGGGAGACCCAGTACTTC,CASSGGTSGSWETQYF
TRBV27,TRBD1,TRBJ2-2,16,NA,TGTGCCAGCAGCATACGGACAGGGGGGTCTGGCGGGGAGCTGTTTTTT,CASSIRTGGSGGELFF
TRBV7-2,TRBD1,TRBJ1-1,15,NA,TGTGCCAGCAGCCTCTTAACAGGGGGATTCACTGAAGCTTTCTTT,CASSLLTGGFTEAFF
TRBV4-3,TRBD1,TRBJ2-7,16,NA,TGCGCCAGCAGCCAAGAGAGGGACAGGGCGCCCTACGAGCAGTACTTC,CASSQERDRAPYEQYF
TRBV27,NA,TRBJ2-7,14,few,TGTGCCAGCAGTTTTGGGGGGATTGTCAACGAGCAGTACTTC,CASSFGGIVNEQYF
TRBV5-1,TRBD1,TRBJ1-1,13,NA,TGCGCCAGCAGTGGACAGGGTACCACTGAAGCTTTCTTT,CASSGQGTTEAFF
TRBV6-1,TRBD1,TRBJ1-2,14,NA,TGTGCCAGCAGAATTAGCCAGGGGGACTATGGCTACACCTTC,CASRISQGDYGYTF
TRBV15,NA,TRBJ2-5,12,NA,TGTGCCACCAAAGGGGTTCCGGAGACCCAGTACTTC,CATKGVPETQYF
TRBV7-6,NA,TRBJ2-1,15,NA,TGTGCCAGCAGCTCGGGACAAAGGACCTACAATGAGCAGTTCTTC,CASSSGQRTYNEQFF
TRBV28,NA,TRBJ2-7,16,NA,TGTGCCAGCAGTTTAGTTAGGGGTTCCAACCGATACGAGCAGTACTTC,CASSLVRGSNRYEQYF
TRBV7-9,TRBD1,TRBJ1-5,15,NA,TGTGCCAGCAGCTTAGGTGCGGGGACAGCTCAGCCCCAGCATTTT,CASSLGAGTAQPQHF
TRBV15,NA,TRBJ1-3,15,NA,TGTGCCACCAGCAGAGAGGGCCTCTCTGGAAACACCATATATTTT,CATSREGLSGNTIYF
TRBV4-1,NA,TRBJ1-2,13,NA,TGCGCCAGCAGCCAAGATGTCAGGCGCGGCTACACCTTC,CASSQDVRRGYTF
TRBV2,NA,TRBJ2-1,16,NA,TGTGCCAGCAGTGACTCGACAGATTCATCCTACAATGAGCAGTTCTTC,CASSDSTDSSYNEQFF
TRBV5-4,TRBD1,TRBJ1-2,15,NA,TGTGCCAGCAGCCCAAGGGACAGGGGCTACGAGGGCTACACCTTC,CASSPRDRGYEGYTF
TRBV27,TRBD1,TRBJ2-7,14,NA,TGTGCCAGCAGCCCGGGACAGGGGGGATACGAGCAGTACTTC,CASSPGQGGYEQYF
TRBV10-2,TRBD1,TRBJ2-7,14,few,TGCGCCAGCAGTGATGGACAGGGGGCTTACGAGCAGTACTTC,CASSDGQGAYEQYF
TRBV6-5,TRBD2,TRBJ2-3,14,NA,TGTGCCAGCAGTTACGGGGGGGTCGCAGATACGCAGTATTTT,CASSYGGVADTQYF
TRBV10-3,TRBD1,TRBJ1-2,13,NA,TGTGCCATTACGGGACAGGGGGATTATGGCTACACCTTC,CAITGQGDYGYTF
TRBV9,NA,TRBJ2-6,15,NA,TGTGCCAGCAGCGGCAGAAGCTCTGGGGCCAACGTCCTGACTTTC,CASSGRSSGANVLTF
TRBV6-6,TRBD1,TRBJ2-6,16,NA,TGTGCCAGCAGGCGACAGGGGGCAGGAGGGGCCAACGTCCTGACTTTC,CASRRQGAGGANVLTF
TRBV5-1,TRBD1,TRBJ1-6,17,NA,TGCGCCAGCAGCTTGGATTCAGGGGGCACCTATAATTCACCCCTCCACTTT,CASSLDSGGTYNSPLHF
TRBV15,NA,TRBJ1-5,15,NA,TGTGCCACCAGCAGAGATTTGGGGGGGTTGCAGCCCCAGCATTTT,CATSRDLGGLQPQHF
TRBV27,TRBD2,TRBJ2-7,15,NA,TGTGCCAGCAGCCAACCGGGACTAGCGACCTACGAGCAGTACTTC,CASSQPGLATYEQYF
TRBV10-1,NA,TRBJ1-3,15,few,TGCGCCAGCAGTGAGAGGAGGAGCTCTGGAAACACCATATATTTT,CASSERRSSGNTIYF
TRBV5-1,TRBD1,TRBJ1-2,14,NA,TGCGCCAGCAGCGACACCGGGACAGGGGATGGCTACACCTTC,CASSDTGTGDGYTF
TRBV4-3,NA,TRBJ1-5,16,NA,TGCGCCAGCAGCCAAGATCTTCGGGGTCAGCGTCAGCCCCAGCATTTT,CASSQDLRGQRQPQHF
TRBV5-1,NA,TRBJ2-3,14,once,TGCGCCAGCACTCCGCAGTCGTACACAGATACGCAGTATTTT,CASTPQSYTDTQYF
TRBV2,NA,TRBJ2-5,13,NA,TGTGCCAGCAGTGTTAGCCTTGCAGAGACCCAGTACTTC,CASSVSLAETQYF
TRBV7-9,NA,TRBJ1-1,16,NA,TGTGCCAGCAGCTTGATCCCAGGGGAAATGAACACTGAAGCTTTCTTT,CASSLIPGEMNTEAFF
TRBV4-2,NA,TRBJ2-6,16,NA,TGTGCCAGCAGCCAAGGGCAGTCTGCTGGGGCCAACGTCCTGACTTTC,CASSQGQSAGANVLTF
TRBV6-5,NA,TRBJ1-6,14,few,TGTGCCAGCAGTGTTGGCGGCGTTAATTCACCCCTCCACTTT,CASSVGGVNSPLHF
TRBV13,TRBD1,TRBJ2-7,14,NA,TGTGCCAGCAGCTCGACAGGGGACACCTACGAGCAGTACTTC,CASSSTGDTYEQYF
TRBV13,TRBD1,TRBJ2-3,14,NA,TGTGCCAGCAGCTCGACAGGGATCACAGATACGCAGTATTTT,CASSSTGITDTQYF
TRBV11-3,NA,TRBJ2-1,13,NA,TGTGCCAGCAGCTTGGGGACACTCAATGAGCAGTTCTTC,CASSLGTLNEQFF
TRBV9,NA,TRBJ2-2,14,NA,TGTGCCAGCAGCGAGACAGGGAACACCGGGGAGCTGTTTTTT,CASSETGNTGELFF
TRBV7-9,NA,TRBJ1-1,12,NA,TGTTCCAGCAGCCCGCGGAACACTGAAGCTTTCTTT,CSSSPRNTEAFF
TRBV7-9,NA,TRBJ1-1,13,few,TGTGCCAGCAGCAAAACAGGGAACACTGAAGCTTTCTTT,CASSKTGNTEAFF
TRBV28,NA,TRBJ1-1,10,once,TGTGCCAGCAGTCAGGGGGAAGCTTTCTTT,CASSQGEAFF